The 30 T cell receptor beta chains reported below all come from one sample, sequenced in a study of neoadjuvant anti-PD-1 for oral cavity cancer. Stated time point: after neoadjuvant nivolumab, at surgical resection. Profiling relied on immunoSEQ multiplex PCR, and the TCRdb table lists in-frame clones only, not all of them. The sample gives around 24,000 clones, over 20% of which show up once; about 16% is in the top ten. Here the sequenced sample was tumor tissue, taken after nivolumab (anti-PD-1) treatment. These receptors all stem from a person between 40 and 79 years old with oral cavity squamous cell carcinoma.

This clone turned up a few times. The rearrangement uses TRBV27 and TRBJ1-3, with 7 bases that match TRBD1. The CDR3 extends over 15 amino acids. The junction had 10 bases not matched to a gene; V was cut back by 6 bases and J by 5 bases. In germline, CDR1 is MNHEY, CDR2 SMNVEV (reference sequence). CDR3 nucleotides: TGTGCCAGCAGCCCCTCGGGACAGTGGCGAAACACCATATATTTT. It encodes CASSPSGQWRNTIYF.

The rearrangement joins TRBV5-6 to TRBJ1-2, with unresolved D. Between the trimmed V and J ends, which lost 0 bases and 0 bases, there was a span of 9 bases. Germline lookup yields CDR1 SGHDT and CDR2 YYEEEE. The CDR3 totals 15 residues. This CDR3 is CASSLVASPNYGYTF. The CDR3 nucleotides are TGTGCCAGCAGCTTGGTTGCGAGTCCTAACTATGGCTACACCTTC. Drawing the rest from reference TRBV5-6 and TRBJ1-2, the complete variable domain is DAGVTQSPTHLIKTRGQQVTLRCSPKSGHDTVSWYQQALGQGPQFIFQYYEEEERQRGNFPDRFSGHQFPNYSSELNVNALLLGDSALYLCASSLVASPNYGYTFGSGTRLTVV.

This clone was picked up a small number of times. The chain's CDR3 is CASSQTASTSYNEQFF. The CDR3, as DNA: TGTGCCAGCAGCCAAACTGCCTCAACTTCTTACAATGAGCAGTTCTTC. The chain is built from TRBV7-8 and TRBJ2-1; D is unresolved. V was shortened by 5 bases and J by 4 bases, with 18 bases between the two germline ends. The CDR3 runs 16 residues. Germline-derived CDR1 and CDR2 are SGHVS and FQNEAQ.

This chain connects TRBV30 to TRBJ2-7; no firm D call. CDR3 length equals 14 residues. Germline V lookup: CDR1 GTSNPN, CDR2 SVGIG (reference sequence). V was shortened by 0 bases and J by 0 bases, with 9 bases between the two germline ends. The CDR3 nucleotides are TGTGCCTGGAGTGTAGGGCAGTTCTCCTACGAGCAGTACTTC. Translation: CAWSVGQFSYEQYF.

There are a few counts of this clone. CDR3: CASRLSGQGSDEQFF. The CDR3 bases are TGTGCCAGCAGGCTCTCGGGACAGGGTAGCGATGAGCAGTTCTTC. The chain combines TRBV6-6 with TRBJ2-1, with 9 bases fitting TRBD1. Germline CDR1 and CDR2: MNHNY and SVGAGI (reference sequence). The J segment lost 8 bases and the V segment lost 6 bases, leaving 11 bases of the junction unmatched. The CDR3 extends over 15 amino acids.

The chain is built from TRBV20-1 and TRBJ1-1; D may be TRBD1 (5 bases). The V gene lost 6 bases and the J gene lost 9 bases, with 14 bases spanning the gap. Germline lookup yields CDR1 DFQATT and CDR2 SNEGSKA (reference sequence). The CDR3 is 11 residues long. The chain's CDR3 is CSAGTGNKAFF. CDR3 coding DNA: TGCAGTGCCGGGACGGGGAATAAAGCTTTCTTT.

There are a few counts of this clone. This chain connects TRBV5-1 to TRBJ1-2; 8 nucleotides line up with TRBD1. Trimming took 3 bases from V and 2 from J; bases not matched to a gene: 6. Germline V lookup: CDR1 SGHRS, CDR2 YFSETQ. The CDR3 loop spans 15 amino acids. This CDR3 is CASSSRTGTNYGYTF. The CDR3 DNA sequence: TGCGCCAGCAGCTCCCGGACAGGGACCAACTATGGCTACACCTTC.

This clone was seen a handful of times. The genes are TRBV7-3 and TRBJ1-6; possible D gene TRBD1, 6 bases. This CDR3 region has 16 residues. Trimming took off 1 base at V and 7 bases at J, with 14 bases between the two ends. Germline assignment: CDR1 SGHTA and CDR2 FQGTGA. The CDR3 bases are TGTGCCAGCAGCTTAAGGGTCCCAGGGGAGAATTCACCCCTCCACTTT. Its translation: CASSLRVPGENSPLHF.

The chain carries TRBV27 and TRBJ2-7; TRBD1 aligns across 9 bases. The CDR3 sequence is 13 residues long. Germline V gene sequence: CDR1 MNHEY, CDR2 SMNVEV (reference sequence). The V segment lost 6 bases and the J segment 5 bases; nucleotides outside the gene matches: 5. CDR3 sequence reads: CASSLTGGNEQYF. The CDR3 region has the DNA TGTGCCAGCAGCCTGACAGGGGGAAACGAGCAGTACTTC.

The rearrangement links TRBV27 to TRBJ2-3; 7 bases agree with TRBD2. Trimming cost V 6 bases and J 1 base; bases outside gene matches: 7. From germline, CDR1 is MNHEY and CDR2 SMNVEV (reference sequence). The CDR3 spans 15 residues. The CDR3 reads CASSSSGRRTDTQYF. DNA for the CDR3: TGTGCCAGCAGCAGTAGCGGGCGCCGCACAGATACGCAGTATTTT.

The chain employs TRBV2 and TRBJ1-4, with TRBD1 as a possible D gene (5 bases). V dropped 10 bases and J dropped 6 bases, with 18 bases sitting between them. Looked up from germline, CDR1 is SNHLY and CDR2 is FYNNEI. The CDR3 is made up of 14 amino acids. In DNA, the CDR3 is TGTGCCATTCTCCCACGGGACCGGGATGAAAAACTGTTTTTT. Its translation is CAILPRDRDEKLFF.

The rearrangement uses TRBV6-1 and TRBJ1-5, with 11 positions matching TRBD1. Germline loops: CDR1 MNHNS, CDR2 SASEGT. The junction had 2 bases not matched to a gene; V was cut back by 4 bases and J by 6 bases. The CDR3 is 14 residues long. CDR3 protein: CASSAGQGGQPQHF. The CDR3 coding sequence is TGTGCCAGCAGTGCGGGACAGGGGGGTCAGCCCCAGCATTTT.

This clone was picked up a small number of times. Distinct nucleotide sequences in the sample also encode this CDR3. The chain uses TRBV6-4 and TRBJ2-2; no reliable D call. Trimming stripped 0 bases from V and 3 bases from J, with 2 bases between. Germline loops: CDR1 MRHNA, CDR2 SNTAGT. This CDR3 has 13 amino acids. Here the CDR3 DNA reads TGTGCCAGCAGTGACTCTTACACCGGGGAGCTGTTTTTT. Translating it yields CASSDSYTGELFF.

This clone came up a few times. The chain combines TRBV30 with TRBJ1-3; D might be TRBD1 (5 bases). The CDR3 is 14 amino acids. V was shortened by 3 bases and J by 4 bases, with 13 bases between the two germline ends. The germline CDR1 and CDR2 sequences are GTSNPN and SVGIG (reference sequence). CDR3 coding DNA: TGTGCCTGGAGCCCCCCGGGGCTCGGAAACACCATATATTTT. It codes for CAWSPPGLGNTIYF.

The chain joins TRBV7-9 to TRBJ1-6; no firm D call. V lost 2 bases, J lost 8 bases, and 10 bases lay in between. CDR1 and CDR2 (germline): SEHNR, FQNEAQ (reference sequence). There are 14 residues in the CDR3. CDR3 sequence reads: CASSLSSDHSPLHF. The CDR3 nucleotides are TGTGCCAGCAGCTTAAGTTCAGACCATTCACCCCTCCACTTT.

The chain has TRBV28 and TRBJ1-5; D remains ambiguous. V was cut by 5 bases and J by 6 bases, with 23 bases left in between. CDR3 length: 17 residues. CDR1 is MDHEN and CDR2 is SYDVKM in the germline V gene. The CDR3 coding sequence is TGTGCCAGCAGTCCACAAATGCAGACGTATTATGGTCAGCCCCAGCATTTT. Translated: CASSPQMQTYYGQPQHF. The whole variable domain, remainder taken from reference TRBV28 and TRBJ1-5, is DVKVTQSSRYLVKRTGEKVFLECVQDMDHENMFWYRQDPGLGLRLIYFSYDVKMKEKGDIPEGYSVSREKKERFSLILESASTNQTSMYLCASSPQMQTYYGQPQHFGDGTRLSIL.

V usage is TRBV29-1 and J usage is TRBJ1-1, with D unclear. Germline assignment: CDR1 SQVTM and CDR2 ANQGSEA. This CDR3 has 11 residues. The V gene lost 4 bases and the J gene lost 0 bases, with 3 bases spanning the gap. The CDR3 spells CSVVLNTEAFF. In DNA form, the CDR3 reads TGCAGCGTTGTGCTGAACACTGAAGCTTTCTTT.

CDR3 residues: CASSMGAHTGELFF. In DNA form, the CDR3 reads TGTGCCAGCAGCATGGGTGCCCACACCGGGGAGCTGTTTTTT. The chain recombines TRBV5-4 with TRBJ2-2; D is undetermined. Trimming pared 4 bases from V and 3 bases from J, leaving 10 bases between. This CDR3 region has 14 residues. Germline V gene sequence: CDR1 SGHNT, CDR2 YYREEE (reference sequence). Full variable domain (remainder filled in from reference TRBV5-4 and TRBJ2-2): ETGVTQSPTHLIKTRGQQVTLRCSSQSGHNTVSWYQQALGQGPQFIFQYYREEENGRGNFPPRFSGLQFPNYSSELNVNALELDDSALYLCASSMGAHTGELFFGEGSRLTVL.

This clone came up many times. This rearrangement joins TRBV30 to TRBJ2-5, with unresolved D. The V gene lost 3 bases and the J gene lost 1 base, with 6 bases spanning the gap. The CDR3 runs 12 residues. Germline V CDR1 and CDR2: GTSNPN, SVGIG (reference sequence). CDR3 nucleotide sequence: TGTGCCTGGAGGGGCCTCCAAGAGACCCAGTACTTC. Its protein product is CAWRGLQETQYF.

This clone was detected only a few times. The chain links TRBV4-1 to TRBJ1-1; maybe TRBD1 (6 bases). This CDR3 is 14 amino acids long. V was shortened by 8 bases and J by 5 bases, with 18 bases between the two germline ends. The germline CDR1 and CDR2 sequences are MGHRA and YSYEKL. For the CDR3, the DNA is TGCGCCAGCGCAACTTATAGGGGGAGAACTGAAGCTTTCTTT. Translated: CASATYRGRTEAFF.

V is TRBV19 and J is TRBJ2-1; 10 bases are a match to TRBD1. Unmatched junction bases numbered 2, after V lost 4 bases and J lost 2 bases. The CDR3 is 15 amino acids. Germline loops: CDR1 LNHDA, CDR2 SQIVND (reference sequence). Here the CDR3 reads CASSRDRGTYNEQFF. CDR3 coding DNA: TGTGCCAGTAGTAGGGACAGGGGTACCTACAATGAGCAGTTCTTC.

The gene calls are TRBV2 and TRBJ2-1; D is unresolved. With 6 bases removed from V and 10 bases from J, the gap between germline ends came to 22 bases. Per the germline V gene, CDR1 is SNHLY and CDR2 is FYNNEI. The CDR3 length is 15 residues. DNA for the CDR3: TGTGCCAGCAGACAGTCTGATCTCCTACAAGGGGAGCAGTTCTTC. Amino acids: CASRQSDLLQGEQFF.

This clone was observed a handful of times. V and J are TRBV7-3 and TRBJ1-2; D uncertain. The ends were cut back, 0 bases at V and 7 bases at J, with 6 bases in the middle. CDR1 is SGHTA, CDR2 FQGTGA, per germline. The CDR3 consists of 12 residues. This CDR3 reads CASSLTGFGYTF. As DNA, the CDR3 is TGTGCCAGCAGCTTAACGGGGTTTGGCTACACCTTC.

A few counts support this clone. V gene TRBV10-3 combines with J gene TRBJ2-2; D call uncertain. The V end was cut by 0 bases, the J end by 5 bases, with 10 bases between. This CDR3 has 15 residues. The V gene's germline CDR1 is ENHRY and CDR2 SYGVKD. The CDR3, as DNA: TGTGCCATCAGTGAGTCTTGGGCCGGGACCGGGGAGCTGTTTTTT. Translating it yields CAISESWAGTGELFF.

This clone was detected only a few times. The chain couples TRBV9 to TRBJ2-7; tentatively, D is TRBD1 (6 bases). There are 16 residues in the CDR3. The germline gives CDR1 SGDLS, CDR2 YYNGEE. V was clipped by 4 bases and J by 1 base, with 18 bases between them. The DNA of the CDR3 is TGTGCCAGCAGCCCCGGACAGCAACTCTTTTCCTACGAGCAGTACTTC. It yields the protein CASSPGQQLFSYEQYF.

The V call is TRBV2, the J call TRBJ2-2, with 10 bases lining up with TRBD2. This CDR3 has 15 amino acids. The germline V gene has CDR1 SNHLY and CDR2 FYNNEI. J lost 7 bases, V lost 8 bases, and 10 bases had no gene match. CDR3 nucleotide sequence: TGTGCCAGCCGGGCGGCTAGCGGGAGTGTCGGGGAGCTGTTTTTT. Its protein is CASRAASGSVGELFF.

The table lists this clone with a few counts. J is TRBJ2-7 and V is TRBV18, with 13 nucleotides matching TRBD2. The CDR3 length is 17 residues. Per germline, CDR1 KGHSH and CDR2 LQKENI. After removal of 3 bases from V and 6 bases from J, the junction contained 11 bases not matched to a gene. The CDR3 here is CASSPSGLAGDPREQYF. The CDR3 region has the DNA TGTGCCAGCTCACCTTCAGGACTAGCGGGGGACCCGCGCGAGCAGTACTTC.

The chain employs TRBV6-6 and TRBJ1-2; D gene uncertain. Germline lookup yields CDR1 MNHNY and CDR2 SVGAGI (reference sequence). Between the trimmed V and J ends, which lost 2 bases and 11 bases, there was a span of 6 bases. The CDR3 sequence is 10 residues long. The CDR3 DNA sequence: TGTGCCAGCAGTTACGAGGCATACACCTTC. This sequence encodes CASSYEAYTF.

This chain uses TRBV6-4 with TRBJ2-6; D gene uncertain. The CDR3 totals 14 residues. Germline assignment: CDR1 MRHNA and CDR2 SNTAGT. V lost 2 bases, J lost 0 bases, and 2 bases lay in between. CDR3 sequence: CASSDGSGANVLTF. CDR3 DNA: TGTGCCAGCAGTGACGGCTCTGGGGCCAACGTCCTGACTTTC.

This clone was counted a few times. The rearrangement joins TRBV20-1 to TRBJ2-1; D is unresolved. Germline V lookup: CDR1 DFQATT, CDR2 SNEGSKA (reference sequence). This CDR3 has 11 residues. The V and J ends lost 5 bases and 3 bases respectively, with 5 bases between them. CDR3 region: CSAPDYNEQFF. CDR3 in DNA: TGCAGTGCTCCCGACTACAATGAGCAGTTCTTC.